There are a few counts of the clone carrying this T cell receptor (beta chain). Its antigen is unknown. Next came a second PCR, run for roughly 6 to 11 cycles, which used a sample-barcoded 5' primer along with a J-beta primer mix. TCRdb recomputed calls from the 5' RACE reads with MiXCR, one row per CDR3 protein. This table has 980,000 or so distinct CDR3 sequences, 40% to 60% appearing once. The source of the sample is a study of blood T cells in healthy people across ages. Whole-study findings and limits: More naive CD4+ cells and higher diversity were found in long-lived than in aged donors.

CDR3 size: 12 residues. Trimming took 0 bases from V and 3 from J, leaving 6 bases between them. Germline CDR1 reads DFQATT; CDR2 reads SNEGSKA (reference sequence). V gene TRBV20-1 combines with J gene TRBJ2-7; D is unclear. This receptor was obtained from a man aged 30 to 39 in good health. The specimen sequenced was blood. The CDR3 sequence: CSAREELYEQYF. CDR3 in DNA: TGCAGTGCTAGAGAGGAGCTCTACGAGCAGTACTTC.